This TCR beta chain appears in the sequencing data of a study of blood T cell repertoires in COVID-19. Looked up from germline, CDR1 is MNHNY and CDR2 is SVGAGI (reference sequence). Trimming removed 3 bases at V and 4 bases at J, with 16 bases between. The CDR3 runs 15 residues. Libraries were prepared by immunoSEQ multiplex PCR; TCRdb keeps only in-frame clonotypes and omits some of them. Of fewer than 45,000 clones in the sample, approximately 87% were seen once. The rearrangement links TRBV6-6 to TRBJ2-7; possible D gene TRBD2, 5 bases. The material sequenced was peripheral blood. The TCR sequence derives from a man aged 80 or over with active COVID-19. Here the CDR3 reads CASSYGRRSVYEQYF. The DNA of the CDR3 is TGTGCCAGCAGTTATGGGCGGAGGAGCGTTTACGAGCAGTACTTC.